This T cell receptor (beta chain) was identified during a study of cytomegalovirus exposure and HLA in healthy donors. Study-wide findings and caveats: One variant, a missense change in DCLRE1C, was linked in a later analysis to TCR beta V- and J-gene trimming. Other equally common chains were less clonally expanded than HLA-associated TCR beta chains, a later analysis showed. A reported reduction in N-insertions relative to the roughly 640-donor mean was seen in an Asian-associated ancestry cluster in a later analysis.

Primers: 60 Vbeta forward and 13 Jbeta reverse. The repertoire was sequenced with immunoSEQ multiplex PCR; TCRdb's copy has only in-frame clones and lacks some. The data contain roughly 120,000 clones, approximately 79% of them singletons. Germline V gene lookup returns CDR1 PRHDT and CDR2 FYEKMQ (reference sequence). This CDR3 is built from 15 residues. V lost 2 bases and J lost 2, with 11 bases in between. With regard to this clone: What it binds is not known.

The chain couples TRBV13 to TRBJ2-3, with a weak D call TRBD2 (7 bases). The sample taken for sequencing was PBMCs. The TCR originated in a man aged 25 to 45 in good health and CMV-seropositive. CDR3 coding DNA: TGTGCCAGCAGCTTACGGCGGGGGCACACAGATACGCAGTATTTT. Its protein is CASSLRRGHTDTQYF.